This TCR beta chain is drawn from a study of T cells in Graves' hyperthyroidism and ophthalmopathy. This clonotype was detected only once. Germline CDR1 reads LNHDA; CDR2 reads SQIVND (reference sequence). J lost 7 bases, V lost 6 bases, and 8 bases had no gene match. The CDR3 contains 14 residues. RNA transcripts served as the template for amplifying TCR beta CDR3 regions. TCR CDR3 regions were first amplified by RT-PCR with HTBI primers. TCRdb passed the multiplex PCR reads through MiXCR, listing each CDR3 protein once. The sample has hundreds of thousands of distinct CDR3 sequences; approximately 15% are singletons.

The sequenced sample was blood. The clonotype originates from a woman aged 18-30 years with Graves' hyperthyroidism that later progressed to Graves' ophthalmopathy. The chain recombines TRBV19 with TRBJ2-2; 7 bases align to TRBD2. For the CDR3, the DNA is TGTGCCAGTAGGGTGGCGGGAGCTCTCGGGGAGCTGTTTTTT. This sequence encodes CASRVAGALGELFF. Drawing the rest from reference TRBV19 and TRBJ2-2, the complete variable domain is DGGITQSPKYLFRKEGQNVTLSCEQNLNHDAMYWYRQDPGQGLRLIYYSQIVNDFQKGDIAEGYSVSREKKESFPLTVTSAQKNPTAFYLCASRVAGALGELFFGEGSRLTVL.